The 13 T cell receptor beta chains presented below share a single source sample, sequenced in a study of blood T cells in healthy people across ages. For the second PCR, which ran for about 6 to 11 cycles, a sample-barcoded 5' primer and a J-beta primer mix were used. TCRdb re-analysed the 5' RACE reads in MiXCR, keeping a single row per CDR3 protein. The sample lists hundreds of thousands of distinct CDR3 sequences; under 30% were seen once. Sequenced: blood. The receptors stem from a woman older than 75 in good health.

The gene calls are TRBV19 and TRBJ1-5; TRBD1 might be the D (5 bases). This CDR3 has 17 residues. Germline V gene lookup returns CDR1 LNHDA and CDR2 SQIVND (reference sequence). The V gene lost 8 bases and the J gene lost 4 bases, with 24 bases spanning the gap. The CDR3 spells CASATPGPLILNQPQHF. The CDR3, as DNA: TGTGCCAGTGCCACTCCGGGACCCCTTATTCTGAATCAGCCCCAGCATTTT.

This sequence joins TRBV20-1 and TRBJ2-5; TRBD2 might be the D (5 bases). V was clipped by 3 bases and J by 11 bases, with 10 bases between them. From germline, CDR1 is DFQATT and CDR2 SNEGSKA (reference sequence). The CDR3 runs 10 residues. CDR3 DNA: TGCAGTGCTAGGAGGGATGAGCAGTACTTC. Translating it yields CSARRDEQYF.

This clonotype was picked up many times. The rearrangement uses TRBV7-2 and TRBJ1-6, with D perhaps matching TRBD1 (6 bases). Trimming removed 1 base from V and 13 bases from J, with 20 bases in between. Germline CDR1 SGHTA, CDR2 FQGNSA. CDR3 length equals 16 residues. The CDR3 loop reads CASSLVPAGEGRPLHF. CDR3 nucleotides: TGTGCCAGCAGCTTAGTTCCGGCAGGGGAGGGCAGGCCCCTCCACTTT. Complete variable domain (other parts from reference TRBV7-2 and TRBJ1-6): GAGVSQSPSNKVTEKGKDVELRCDPISGHTALYWYRQSLGQGLEFLIYFQGNSAPDKSGLPSDRFSAERTGGSVSTLTIQRTQQEDSAVYLCASSLVPAGEGRPLHFGNGTRLTVT.

This clonotype came up many times. V and J are TRBV20-1 and TRBJ2-3; D is unclear. V was pared by 0 bases and J by 5 bases, with 9 bases between. The CDR3 totals 13 residues. The germline V gene encodes CDR1 DFQATT and CDR2 SNEGSKA (reference sequence). For the CDR3, the DNA is TGCAGTGCTAGAGATCGTTGGGTAGATACGCAGTATTTT. Amino acids: CSARDRWVDTQYF.

This clonotype has ten or more counts. The chain links TRBV18 to TRBJ2-7; D may correspond to TRBD1 or TRBD2 (5 bases each). There are 14 residues in the CDR3. Trimming took off 2 bases at V and 0 bases at J, with 8 bases between the two ends. Germline lookup yields CDR1 KGHSH and CDR2 LQKENI. For the CDR3, the DNA is TGTGCCAGCTCACCAGCAGGGAGCTCCTACGAGCAGTACTTC. Residues: CASSPAGSSYEQYF.

This clonotype was counted only a few times. This chain connects TRBV2 to TRBJ2-5, with D possibly matching TRBD2 (6 bases). The germline gives CDR1 SNHLY, CDR2 FYNNEI. The CDR3 covers 15 residues. Trimming removed 6 bases from V and 0 bases from J, with 14 bases in between. This CDR3 reads CASRRDSLYQETQYF. For the CDR3, the DNA is TGTGCCAGCAGGAGGGACTCGCTGTACCAAGAGACCCAGTACTTC.

At least ten counts were recorded for this clonotype. The chain couples TRBV7-2 to TRBJ2-5, with D possibly being TRBD2 (5 bases). TRBJ2-3 explains the end of the DNA better; the J call may be wrong. This CDR3 has 13 amino acids. The germline V gene encodes CDR1 SGHTA and CDR2 FQGNSA. CDR3 protein: CASSLALGETQYF. Written as DNA, the CDR3 is TGTGCCAGCAGCTTAGCACTCGGGGAAACGCAGTATTTT.

This clonotype was seen repeatedly, ten times or more. The chain combines TRBV29-1 with TRBJ2-3; D may be TRBD2 (5 bases). Trimming took 6 bases from V and 1 from J, leaving 11 bases between them. This CDR3 spans 13 amino acids. Germline CDR1 and CDR2: SQVTM and ANQGSEA. The CDR3 nucleotides read TGCAGCGTCCGCCCAGCGGGCACAGATACGCAGTATTTT. It translates to CSVRPAGTDTQYF.

This clonotype was observed at least ten times. V usage is TRBV20-1 and J usage is TRBJ1-2; D remains unclear. The germline V gene encodes CDR1 DFQATT and CDR2 SNEGSKA (reference sequence). There are 12 residues in the CDR3. V lost 6 bases and J 3 bases, leaving 11 bases between the germline ends. The CDR3 region has the DNA TGCAGTGCAACTGGCGGTGACTATGGCTACACCTTC. Residues: CSATGGDYGYTF.

This clonotype was detected ten times or more. The V call is TRBV20-1, the J call TRBJ1-5; a weak D match, TRBD1 (5 bases). This CDR3 is 14 amino acids long. The V end was cut by 7 bases, the J end by 7 bases, with 20 bases between. The V gene's germline CDR1 is DFQATT and CDR2 SNEGSKA (reference sequence). This CDR3 reads CSGMDGTIGQPQHF. The CDR3 bases are TGCAGTGGAATGGACGGGACCATTGGGCAGCCCCAGCATTTT.

On this clonotype: This may be a read error, as it is one base from a much larger clone. The J gene is TRBJ2-5, the V gene TRBV6-2 or TRBV6-3; the match to TRBD1 covers 12 bases. The V gene end was trimmed by 4 bases and the J gene end by 11 bases; junction bases not matched to a gene: 23. The V gene's germline CDR1 is MNHEY and CDR2 SVGEGT. This CDR3 is built from 19 residues. The CDR3 DNA is TGTGCCAGCAGTTCCTCAGGACGGATCGGGACAGGGGGCTTGGATGAGCAGTACTTC. As protein: CASSSSGRIGTGGLDEQYF.

In this sample, this clonotype turned up many times. This chain uses TRBV27 with TRBJ1-2; D is unclear. Trimming took 0 bases from V and 2 from J, leaving 7 bases between them. The CDR3 spans 14 residues. Germline CDR1 MNHEY, CDR2 SMNVEV (reference sequence). The CDR3 reads CASSLSRVNYGYTF. In DNA form, the CDR3 reads TGTGCCAGCAGTTTATCGAGAGTGAACTATGGCTACACCTTC.

J is TRBJ1-4 and V is TRBV25-1; 9 bases line up with TRBD1. With V trimmed by 7 bases and J by 8 bases, 17 bases remained unmatched. This CDR3 spans 17 amino acids. From germline, CDR1 is MGHDK and CDR2 SYGVNS. The CDR3 sequence is CASTRARGTGRGEKLFF. The DNA of the CDR3 is TGTGCCAGCACCCGAGCTCGGGGGACAGGGCGAGGAGAAAAACTGTTTTTT.